The clone carrying this T cell receptor beta chain showed up many times. Its specificity is unknown. The data are from a study of T cell repertoires in cytomegalovirus infection. Study results and caveats: In two of eight donors, the top clonotype was HLA-C-restricted CMV-specific. CMV carriers with the relevant HLA were identified by cumulative public TCR beta family frequency.

TCRdb re-called the reads through MiXCR, storing one row per CDR3 protein. The sample has about 770,000 distinct CDR3 sequences; just under 30% are singletons. The CDR3 is 14 residues long. V dropped 3 bases and J dropped 0 bases, with 8 bases sitting between them. Source: cultured CD8+ T cells from PBMCs, taken from culture after CMV antigen stimulation. The genes are TRBV12-3 or TRBV12-4 and TRBJ1-2, with D possibly matching TRBD1 (5 bases). This sequence originates from a human donor in good health (CMV status not recorded). Some clones in this sample may be carry-over from other donors' samples. The CDR3 nucleotides are TGTGCCAGCAGTTTGTGGGGGGCTAACTATGGCTACACCTTC. It encodes CASSLWGANYGYTF.